The 26 T cell receptor beta chains listed next were all sequenced from one sample in a study of neurological immune-mediated disorders. MiXCR, run by TCRdb on the 5' RACE reads, gives a single entry per CDR3 protein. The sample has 25,000 to 30,000 distinct CDR3 sequences; about 6.9% are singletons. Sequenced input: PBMCs. Receptor source: a woman in her 50s in good health.

There are many counts of this clonotype. The chain uses TRBV6-2 or TRBV6-3 and TRBJ2-7, with D possibly being TRBD2 (6 bases). With 2 bases removed from V and 3 bases from J, the gap between germline ends came to 14 bases. Germline V gives CDR1 MNHEY, CDR2 SVGEGT. The CDR3 consists of 15 residues. The CDR3 region is CASSYPAGLDYEQYF. CDR3 sequence (DNA): TGTGCCAGCAGTTACCCGGCGGGGTTGGACTACGAGCAGTACTTC.

This clonotype was recorded many times. The chain uses TRBV28 and TRBJ2-2, with TRBD1 matching over 9 bases. The CDR3 consists of 18 residues. Looked up from germline, CDR1 is MDHEN and CDR2 is SYDVKM. V shed 5 bases and J 0 bases; nucleotides not matched to a gene: 10. The CDR3 coding sequence is TGTGCCAGCAGTCCCCCACCGGGACAGGGAGCGAACACCGGGGAGCTGTTTTTT. Translating gives CASSPPPGQGANTGELFF.

This clonotype was detected many times. The chain recombines TRBV28 with TRBJ1-2; 8 bases are shared with TRBD1. J gave up 4 bases and V 8 bases, and 12 bases lay outside the gene matches. Germline V gene data show CDR1 as MDHEN and CDR2 as SYDVKM. This CDR3 has 15 residues. Written as DNA, the CDR3 is TGTGCCAGCGGAAGACAGGGGTCGATTGTCTATGGCTACACCTTC. This gives the protein CASGRQGSIVYGYTF.

This clonotype was seen many times. The J gene is TRBJ2-3, the V gene TRBV6-1, with D unclear. In germline, CDR1 is MNHNS, CDR2 SASEGT. Trimming removed 5 bases at V and 4 bases at J, with 19 bases between. The CDR3 extends over 16 amino acids. The CDR3 bases are TGTGCCAGCAGTCCCCGGTCGGACCCGAAGGCAGATACGCAGTATTTT. Translation gives CASSPRSDPKADTQYF.

This clonotype was recorded at least ten times. The chain links TRBV5-1 to TRBJ2-7, with TRBD1 matching over 9 bases. Trimming removed 1 base from V and 3 bases from J; junction bases left unmatched: 11. Germline V lookup: CDR1 SGHRS, CDR2 YFSETQ. CDR3 length: 17 amino acids. The CDR3 spells CASSLSPTGTGYYEQYF. CDR3 in DNA: TGCGCCAGCAGCTTGTCCCCCACCGGGACAGGGTACTACGAGCAGTACTTC.

This clonotype was seen ten or more times. This rearrangement joins TRBV29-1 to TRBJ2-7, with TRBD1 matching 7 bases. V gave up 6 bases and J gave up 6 bases; unmatched junction bases: 11. CDR1 SQVTM and CDR2 ANQGSEA come from the germline V gene. The CDR3 loop spans 13 amino acids. CDR3 loop: CSVLPTGAGEQYF. Here the CDR3 DNA reads TGCAGCGTCCTGCCTACAGGGGCGGGCGAGCAGTACTTC.

By sample fraction, this clonotype is medium-sized. The chain has TRBV7-2 and TRBJ2-1, with TRBD2 matching over 7 bases. V was clipped by 1 base and J by 10 bases; unmatched bases: 4. Germline assignment: CDR1 SGHTA and CDR2 FQGNSA. The CDR3 spans 13 residues. Here the CDR3 reads CASSLVREYEQFF. The DNA of the CDR3 is TGTGCCAGCAGCTTAGTGCGGGAGTACGAGCAGTTCTTC.

This clonotype was found many times. In DNA, the CDR3 is TGTGCCAGCAGTTACAACGAGGGGGTCGGGGAGCTGTTTTTT. Translated, it gives CASSYNEGVGELFF. This rearrangement joins TRBV6-2 or TRBV6-3 to TRBJ2-2, with a tentative D call TRBD1 (6 bases). Germline V lookup: CDR1 MNHEY, CDR2 SVGEGT. The CDR3 length is 14 residues. V was trimmed by 2 bases and J by 7 bases, leaving 11 bases between them.

This clonotype was observed at least ten times. The chain has TRBV7-2 and TRBJ2-7; tentative D call: TRBD1 (6 bases). CDR3 length: 15 amino acids. V lost 0 bases, J lost 2 bases, and 11 bases lay in between. Germline loops: CDR1 SGHTA, CDR2 FQGNSA. As DNA, the CDR3 is TGTGCCAGCAGCTTAGCACAGGGTGGGACCTACGAGCAGTACTTC. The encoded protein is CASSLAQGGTYEQYF. The full variable domain, completed using reference TRBV7-2 and TRBJ2-7, is GAGVSQSPSNKVTEKGKDVELRCDPISGHTALYWYRQSLGQGLEFLIYFQGNSAPDKSGLPSDRFSAERTGGSVSTLTIQRTQQEDSAVYLCASSLAQGGTYEQYFGPGTRLTVT.

This clonotype was counted at least ten times. The chain uses TRBV25-1 and TRBJ1-6; D gene ambiguous. V dropped 8 bases and J dropped 7 bases, with 18 bases sitting between them. Germline V CDR1 and CDR2: MGHDK, SYGVNS. The CDR3 has 15 residues. CDR3 coding DNA: TGTGCCAGCTGCGCTCCCGGGATCCTCAATTCACCCCTCCACTTT. It encodes CASCAPGILNSPLHF.

This clonotype appeared many times. J is TRBJ2-7 and V is TRBV6-5; TRBD1 matches at 8 bases. V shed 2 bases and J 2 bases; nucleotides not matched to a gene: 5. The CDR3 consists of 15 residues. CDR1 is MNHEY, CDR2 SVGAGI, per germline. DNA of the CDR3: TGTGCCAGCAGTTACCGAGGACAGGGCACCTACGAGCAGTACTTC. Translating it yields CASSYRGQGTYEQYF.

This clonotype was detected many times. DNA for the CDR3: TGTGCCAGCAGAGGGACAGTCGGGGAGCTGTTTTTT. Protein product: CASRGTVGELFF. V usage is TRBV14 and J usage is TRBJ2-2; 7 bases map to TRBD1. CDR3 length: 12 residues. The junction had 2 bases not matched to a gene; V was cut back by 6 bases and J by 7 bases. CDR1 and CDR2 from the germline V gene are SGHDN and FVKESK. Drawing the rest from reference TRBV14 and TRBJ2-2, the complete variable domain is EAGVTQFPSHSVIEKGQTVTLRCDPISGHDNLYWYRRVMGKEIKFLLHFVKESKQDESGMPNNRFLAERTGGTYSTLKVQPAELEDSGVYFCASRGTVGELFFGEGSRLTVL.

The V gene is TRBV20-1, the J gene TRBJ2-7; D not certain. Trimming took off 0 bases at V and 2 bases at J, with 11 bases between the two ends. The CDR3 extends over 14 amino acids. In germline, CDR1 is DFQATT, CDR2 SNEGSKA (reference sequence). In DNA form, the CDR3 reads TGCAGTGCTAGAGAGGGCAGTCCGGCCTACGAGCAGTACTTC. This gives the protein CSAREGSPAYEQYF.

This clonotype was observed at least ten times. The chain links TRBV5-6 to TRBJ2-1, with D perhaps given as TRBD1 or TRBD2 (5 bases each). V lost 4 bases to trimming and J lost 0 bases, with 11 bases between them. Germline CDR1 reads SGHDT; CDR2 reads YYEEEE. The CDR3 spans 15 residues. The CDR3 reads CASSLRGPSYNEQFF. The DNA for the CDR3 is TGTGCCAGCAGCCTTCGGGGCCCCTCCTACAATGAGCAGTTCTTC.

The table lists this clonotype with many counts. The rearrangement uses TRBV20-1 and TRBJ1-2; 7 bases fit TRBD1. V dropped 5 bases and J dropped 3; count of bases not matched to a gene: 6. The CDR3 is made up of 13 amino acids. Germline values: CDR1 DFQATT, CDR2 SNEGSKA (reference sequence). Written as DNA, the CDR3 is TGCAGTGCTGGGGACAGCGTAGACTATGGCTACACCTTC. This encodes CSAGDSVDYGYTF.

This clonotype counts as medium-sized (0.01 to 0.1%). The gene calls are TRBV20-1 and TRBJ2-1, with D uncertain. Germline CDR1 reads DFQATT; CDR2 reads SNEGSKA (reference sequence). The CDR3 is 15 residues long. Trimming removed 6 bases from V and 0 bases from J, with 15 bases in between. The chain's CDR3 is CSAPTLRRSYNEQFF. CDR3 DNA: TGCAGTGCCCCGACTCTTCGCCGCTCCTACAATGAGCAGTTCTTC.

This clonotype was counted many times. V and J are TRBV24-1 and TRBJ2-1, with 11 nucleotides matching TRBD1. Germline-derived CDR1 and CDR2 are KGHDR and SFDVKD. The CDR3 extends over 17 amino acids. Trimming cost V 3 bases and J 4 bases; bases outside gene matches: 7. The CDR3 here is CATSDPPGQGGYNEQFF. The CDR3 coding sequence is TGTGCCACCAGTGATCCTCCGGGACAGGGGGGATACAATGAGCAGTTCTTC.

This clonotype was observed at least ten times. CDR3 sequence reads: CASSFATTGSDTQYF. CDR3 DNA: TGTGCCAGCAGTTTCGCTACGACAGGGTCAGATACGCAGTATTTT. The chain links TRBV27 to TRBJ2-3; 7 positions match TRBD1. Trimming took 3 bases from V and 4 from J; bases not matched to a gene: 7. CDR1 and CDR2 (germline): MNHEY, SMNVEV (reference sequence). This CDR3 is built from 15 residues.

This clonotype was seen repeatedly, ten times or more. The chain joins TRBV18 to TRBJ1-5; D is perhaps TRBD1 (5 bases). Trimming took 3 bases from V and 7 from J, leaving 10 bases between them. CDR1 is KGHSH, CDR2 LQKENI, per germline. CDR3 size: 13 residues. CDR3 amino acids: CASSPPGGQPQHF. The CDR3 nucleotides are TGTGCCAGCTCACCGCCCGGGGGACAGCCCCAGCATTTT.

This clonotype came up many times. V usage is TRBV28 and J usage is TRBJ1-2; possible D gene TRBD1, 5 bases. Trimming removed 7 bases at V and 7 bases at J, with 16 bases between. This CDR3 spans 13 amino acids. The germline gives CDR1 MDHEN, CDR2 SYDVKM. The CDR3 reads CASNPGQGLGYTF. The CDR3 bases are TGTGCCAGCAACCCCGGGCAGGGTCTTGGCTACACCTTC.

The table lists this clonotype with many counts. The CDR3 DNA is TGTGCCACCAGCAGAGATCCGGGGGCTAATGAAAAACTGTTTTTT. Its translation is CATSRDPGANEKLFF. The chain uses TRBV15 and TRBJ1-4, with D maybe TRBD1 (5 bases). Trimming took 0 bases from V and 3 from J, leaving 8 bases between them. The CDR3 sequence is 15 residues long. CDR1 and CDR2 (germline): LNHNV, YYDKDF (reference sequence).

This clonotype was seen ten or more times. J is TRBJ1-5 and V is TRBV20-1; 7 bases agree with TRBD1. CDR1 and CDR2 (germline): DFQATT, SNEGSKA (reference sequence). CDR3 length: 13 amino acids. V was clipped by 7 bases and J by 4 bases; unmatched bases: 7. The CDR3 DNA is TGCAGTGGAGCGGAGGACAGGAATCAGCCCCAGCATTTT. Translated, it gives CSGAEDRNQPQHF.

This clonotype was observed at least ten times. The rearrangement joins TRBV3-1 to TRBJ2-3; 10 bases align to TRBD2. Germline loops: CDR1 LGHDT, CDR2 YNNKEL (reference sequence). The CDR3 spans 14 residues. V dropped 6 bases and J dropped 5; count of bases not matched to a gene: 5. The CDR3 protein is CASRASGSLDTQYF. For the CDR3, the DNA is TGTGCCAGCAGGGCTAGCGGGAGCTTAGATACGCAGTATTTT.

The chain couples TRBV4-3 to TRBJ2-7; D is unresolved. V dropped 3 bases and J dropped 0 bases, with 12 bases sitting between them. The CDR3 length is 15 residues. CDR1 LGHNA and CDR2 YSLEER come from the germline V gene. The CDR3 DNA follows: TGCGCCAGCAGCCAGAGTCAGGAGAGCTCCTACGAGCAGTACTTC. It yields the protein CASSQSQESSYEQYF.

This clonotype was recorded at least ten times. The genes are TRBV28 and TRBJ2-7; unclear D gene. Trimming left V 7 bases short and J 2 bases short, with 12 bases between. Germline V gene sequence: CDR1 MDHEN, CDR2 SYDVKM. The CDR3 totals 13 residues. Written as DNA, the CDR3 is TGTGCCAGCAAAGAAGTTAACACCTACGAGCAGTACTTC. Amino acids: CASKEVNTYEQYF.

This clonotype was recorded at least ten times. The J gene is TRBJ1-1, the V gene TRBV10-3, with TRBD1 as a possible D gene (5 bases). V dropped 3 bases and J dropped 10 bases, with 18 bases sitting between them. CDR3 length equals 14 residues. The germline V gene has CDR1 ENHRY and CDR2 SYGVKD. In DNA form, the CDR3 reads TGTGCCATCAGTGACCCCGGGACCCCGGCAGGAGCTTTCTTT. Its translation: CAISDPGTPAGAFF.